This T cell receptor beta chain is from a study of blood T cell repertoires in COVID-19. Across the whole study: There were acute and convalescent COVID-19 samples, and they came from the United States, Italy and Spain. T cells, B-cell-depleted T cells, or PBMCs provided the cDNA or gDNA that served as material.

This CDR3 comprises 15 residues. The germline CDR1 and CDR2 sequences are SGHTA and FQGNSA. V lost 5 bases to trimming and J lost 1 base; unmatched junction nucleotides: 6. This clone was recorded a few times. Assay: immunoSEQ multiplex PCR; the TCRdb copy retains only in-frame clones and omits some. The sample consists of more than 85,000 clones, 72% of them appearing once. The sequenced sample was peripheral blood. The chain carries TRBV7-2 and TRBJ1-1, with 8 bases aligning to TRBD1. This clonotype originated in a woman in her sixties with acute or convalescent COVID-19. The CDR3 DNA sequence: TGTGCCAGCAGCACCACGACAGGGGCGAACACTGAAGCTTTCTTT. Encoded protein: CASSTTTGANTEAFF.